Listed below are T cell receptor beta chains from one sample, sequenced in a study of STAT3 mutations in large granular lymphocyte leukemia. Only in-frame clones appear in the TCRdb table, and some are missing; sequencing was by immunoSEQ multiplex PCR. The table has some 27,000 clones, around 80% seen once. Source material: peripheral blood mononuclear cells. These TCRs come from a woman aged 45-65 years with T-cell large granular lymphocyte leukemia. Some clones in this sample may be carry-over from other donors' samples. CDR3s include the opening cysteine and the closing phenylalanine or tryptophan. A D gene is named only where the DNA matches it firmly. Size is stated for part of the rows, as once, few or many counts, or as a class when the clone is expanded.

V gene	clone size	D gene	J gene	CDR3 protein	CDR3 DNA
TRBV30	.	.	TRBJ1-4	CAWGGEKLFF	TGTGCCTGGGGCGGGGAAAAACTGTTTTTT
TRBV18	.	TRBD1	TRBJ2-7	CASSRGTGANEQYF	TGTGCCAGCTCACGGGGGACAGGGGCCAACGAGCAGTACTTC
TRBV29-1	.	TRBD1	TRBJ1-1	CSVATYRGRTEAFF	TGCAGCGTTGCCACGTACAGGGGGAGAACTGAAGCTTTCTTT
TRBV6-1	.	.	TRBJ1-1	CASSARPNTEAFF	TGTGCCAGCAGTGCCAGACCAAACACTGAAGCTTTCTTT
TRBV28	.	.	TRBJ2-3	CASSLKWVQGTQYF	TGTGCCAGCAGTTTAAAGTGGGTGCAGGGGACGCAGTATTTT
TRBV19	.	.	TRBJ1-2	CASSMGRDYGYTF	TGTGCCAGTAGTATGGGTAGGGACTATGGCTACACCTTC
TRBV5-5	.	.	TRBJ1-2	CASSLAPSGVTLYGYTF	TGTGCCAGCAGCTTGGCTCCCTCTGGTGTTACTCTCTATGGCTACACCTTC
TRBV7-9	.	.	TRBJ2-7	CASSFIRDDEQYF	TGTGCCAGCAGCTTCATACGGGACGACGAGCAGTACTTC
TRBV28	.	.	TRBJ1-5	CASGVGGFGNQPQHF	TGTGCCAGCGGCGTAGGCGGGTTTGGCAATCAGCCCCAGCATTTT
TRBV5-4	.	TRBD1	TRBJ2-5	CASSFMTGGQETQYF	TGTGCCAGCAGCTTTATGACAGGGGGCCAGGAGACCCAGTACTTC
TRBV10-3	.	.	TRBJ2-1	CAISRSPGEDYNEQFF	TGTGCCATCAGTCGGAGCCCAGGGGAGGACTACAATGAGCAGTTCTTC
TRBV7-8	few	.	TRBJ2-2	CASSPQGRGELFF	TGTGCCAGCAGCCCCCAAGGGAGGGGGGAGCTGTTTTTT
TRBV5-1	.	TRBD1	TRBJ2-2	CASSLRTGDTGELFF	TGCGCCAGCAGCTTGCGGACAGGGGACACCGGGGAGCTGTTTTTT
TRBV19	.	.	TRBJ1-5	CATKQGNQPQHF	TGTGCCACTAAACAGGGTAATCAGCCCCAGCATTTT
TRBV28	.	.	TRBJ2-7	CASSSPYEQYF	TGTGCCAGCAGTTCGCCTTACGAGCAGTACTTC
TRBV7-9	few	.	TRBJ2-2	CASSSPREGNTGELFF	TGTGCCAGCAGCTCCCCCCGAGAAGGGAACACCGGGGAGCTGTTTTTT
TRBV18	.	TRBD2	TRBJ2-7	CASSYGLAGVGEQYF	TGTGCCAGCTCCTATGGACTAGCGGGAGTAGGGGAGCAGTACTTC
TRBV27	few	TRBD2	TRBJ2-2	CASTGLPPGELFF	TGTGCCAGCACGGGACTACCCCCCGGGGAGCTGTTTTTT
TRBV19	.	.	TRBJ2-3	CASSKAREGLGDTQYF	TGTGCCAGTAGTAAGGCGCGGGAAGGGCTGGGAGATACGCAGTATTTT
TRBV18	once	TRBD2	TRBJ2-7	CASSPGTNYEQYF	TGTGCCAGCTCACCGGGGACTAACTACGAGCAGTACTTC
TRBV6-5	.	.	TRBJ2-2	CASSYSNRNTGELFF	TGTGCCAGCAGTTACTCCAACAGGAACACCGGGGAGCTGTTTTTT
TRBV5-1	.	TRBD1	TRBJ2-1	CASRGGQGTYNEQFF	TGCGCCAGCAGAGGGGGACAGGGGACATACAATGAGCAGTTCTTC
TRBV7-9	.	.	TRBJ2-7	CASSLGRTYEQYF	TGTGCCAGCAGCCTCGGGAGAACCTACGAGCAGTACTTC
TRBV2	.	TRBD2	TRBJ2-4	CASRATSGLQNIQYF	TGTGCCAGCAGAGCGACTAGCGGGCTTCAAAACATTCAGTACTTC
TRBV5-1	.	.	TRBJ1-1	CASSFSGVTEAFF	TGCGCCAGCAGCTTCTCAGGGGTGACTGAAGCTTTCTTT
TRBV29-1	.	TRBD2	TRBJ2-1	CSVGSGTSVYNEQFF	TGCAGCGTTGGGTCGGGGACTAGCGTCTACAATGAGCAGTTCTTC
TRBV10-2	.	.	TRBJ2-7	CASSELGPLYF	TGCGCCAGCAGTGAGTTGGGGCCACTGTACTTC
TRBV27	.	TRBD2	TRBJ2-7	CASSSRTSGRGLYEQYF	TGTGCCAGCAGTTCGAGGACTAGCGGGAGGGGCCTCTACGAGCAGTACTTC
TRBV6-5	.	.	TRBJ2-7	CASKGERGTSNEQYF	TGTGCCAGCAAAGGGGAACGCGGGACCTCCAACGAGCAGTACTTC
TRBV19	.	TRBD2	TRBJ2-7	CASSIEAGRTYEQYF	TGTGCCAGTAGTATAGAAGCGGGAAGAACCTACGAGCAGTACTTC
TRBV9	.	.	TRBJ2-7	CASRRDVLSGEQYF	TGTGCCAGCAGGCGGGACGTCCTATCTGGTGAGCAGTACTTC
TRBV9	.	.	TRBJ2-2	CASSALTDANTGELFF	TGTGCCAGCAGCGCACTGACAGACGCGAACACCGGGGAGCTGTTTTTT
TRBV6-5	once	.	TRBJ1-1	CASRRGGLNTEAFF	TGTGCCAGCCGCCGCGGAGGGTTGAACACTGAAGCTTTCTTT
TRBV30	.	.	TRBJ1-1	CACSLTGMSEAFF	TGTGCCTGTTCCCTGACGGGCATGTCTGAAGCTTTCTTT
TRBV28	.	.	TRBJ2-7	CASSSGDNTYEQYF	TGTGCCAGCAGTTCAGGGGACAACACCTACGAGCAGTACTTC
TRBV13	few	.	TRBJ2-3	CASSSLAADTQYF	TGTGCCAGCAGCTCTCTAGCTGCAGATACGCAGTATTTT
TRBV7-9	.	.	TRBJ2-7	CASTQGDSREQYF	TGTGCCAGCACGCAAGGGGACTCTCGGGAGCAGTACTTC
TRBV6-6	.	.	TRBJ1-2	CASRARDYGYTF	TGTGCCAGCAGGGCGAGGGACTATGGCTACACCTTC
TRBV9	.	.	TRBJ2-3	CASSVDGGYTQYF	TGTGCCAGCAGCGTAGATGGTGGATATACGCAGTATTTT
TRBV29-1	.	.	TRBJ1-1	CSVVRLEAFF	TGCAGCGTTGTTAGGCTTGAAGCTTTCTTT
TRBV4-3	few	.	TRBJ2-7	CASSQGSGYEQYF	TGCGCCAGCAGCCAAGGGTCCGGATACGAGCAGTACTTC
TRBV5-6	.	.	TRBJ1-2	CASSLDYRDHGYTF	TGTGCCAGCAGCTTGGATTACAGGGACCATGGCTACACCTTC
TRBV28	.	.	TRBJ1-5	CASSWVTGSNQPQHF	TGTGCCAGCAGTTGGGTCACCGGGAGCAATCAGCCCCAGCATTTT
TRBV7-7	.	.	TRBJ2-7	CASSPVGVAYEQYF	TGTGCTAGCAGCCCGGTCGGGGTAGCCTACGAGCAGTACTTC
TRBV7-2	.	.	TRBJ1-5	CASTGQPNQPQHF	TGTGCCAGCACCGGACAACCCAATCAGCCCCAGCATTTT
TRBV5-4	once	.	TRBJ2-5	CASSRRIGTVETQYF	TGTGCCAGCAGCCGCAGGATCGGGACCGTGGAGACCCAGTACTTC
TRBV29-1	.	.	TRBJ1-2	CSVEERGSYGYTF	TGCAGCGTTGAAGAAAGGGGGAGCTATGGCTACACCTTC
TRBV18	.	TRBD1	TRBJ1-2	CASSPRQGEGYTF	TGTGCCAGCTCACCCCGACAGGGGGAGGGCTACACCTTC
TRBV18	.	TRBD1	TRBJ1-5	CASSPGQNNQPQHF	TGTGCCAGCTCACCGGGACAGAACAATCAGCCCCAGCATTTT
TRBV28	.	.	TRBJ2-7	CASSPTDSFEQYF	TGTGCCAGCAGTCCAACGGACAGCTTCGAGCAGTACTTC
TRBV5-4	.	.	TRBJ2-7	CASSPGEDDEQYF	TGTGCCAGCAGCCCCGGTGAGGACGACGAGCAGTACTTC
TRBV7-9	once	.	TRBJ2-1	CASSPTGFYNEQFF	TGTGCCAGCAGCCCAACAGGGTTCTACAATGAGCAGTTCTTC
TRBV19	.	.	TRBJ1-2	CASSIKAGTNYGYTF	TGTGCCAGTAGTATAAAGGCAGGAACTAACTATGGCTACACCTTC
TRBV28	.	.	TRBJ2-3	CASSRRQGTDTQYF	TGTGCCAGCAGCAGACGACAGGGCACAGATACGCAGTATTTT
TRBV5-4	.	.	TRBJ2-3	CASSLFSTDTQYF	TGTGCCAGCAGCTTGTTCAGCACAGATACGCAGTATTTT
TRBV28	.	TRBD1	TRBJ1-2	CASNERDSYGYTF	TGTGCCAGCAACGAACGGGACAGTTACGGCTACACCTTC
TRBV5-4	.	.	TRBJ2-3	CASSFLSQGEDTQYF	TGTGCCAGCAGCTTCCTTTCGCAGGGAGAAGATACGCAGTATTTT
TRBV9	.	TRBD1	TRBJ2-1	CASSVAGGSYNEQFF	TGTGCCAGCAGCGTAGCAGGGGGCTCCTACAATGAGCAGTTCTTC
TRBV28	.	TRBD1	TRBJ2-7	CAIRDQGAGEQYF	TGTGCCATCAGAGATCAGGGGGCAGGGGAGCAGTACTTC